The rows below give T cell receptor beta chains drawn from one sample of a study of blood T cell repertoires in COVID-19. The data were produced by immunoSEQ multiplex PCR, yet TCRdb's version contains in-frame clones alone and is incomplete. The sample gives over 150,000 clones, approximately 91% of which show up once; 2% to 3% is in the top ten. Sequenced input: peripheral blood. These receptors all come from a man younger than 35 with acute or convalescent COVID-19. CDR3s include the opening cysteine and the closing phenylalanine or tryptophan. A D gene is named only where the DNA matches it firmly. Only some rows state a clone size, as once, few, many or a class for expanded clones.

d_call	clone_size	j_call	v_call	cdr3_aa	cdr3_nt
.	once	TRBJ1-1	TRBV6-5	CASSYFEGVNTEAFF	TGTGCCAGCAGTTACTTTGAAGGGGTGAACACTGAAGCTTTCTTT
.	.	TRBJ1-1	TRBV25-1	CASSEEVNTEAFF	TGTGCCAGCAGTGAAGAGGTGAACACTGAAGCTTTCTTT
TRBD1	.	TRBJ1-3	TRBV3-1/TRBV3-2	CASSRTGAGNTIYF	TGTGCCAGCAGCCGGACAGGGGCTGGAAACACCATATATTTT
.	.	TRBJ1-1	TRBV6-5	CASSQPGQLNTEAFF	TGTGCCAGCAGTCAACCTGGACAGTTGAACACTGAAGCTTTCTTT
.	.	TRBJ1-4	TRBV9	CASSVSGTNEKLFF	TGTGCCAGCAGCGTGTCAGGGACTAATGAAAAACTGTTTTTT
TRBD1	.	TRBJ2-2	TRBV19	CASSIGQGTGELFF	TGTGCCAGTAGTATTGGACAGGGTACCGGGGAGCTGTTTTTT
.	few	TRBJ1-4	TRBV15	CATSRVQGDRTNEKLFF	TGTGCCACCAGCAGAGTGCAGGGTGATAGGACTAATGAAAAACTGTTTTTT
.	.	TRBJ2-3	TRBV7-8	CASSLERGGGTDTQYF	TGTGCCAGCAGCTTAGAAAGGGGAGGAGGCACAGATACGCAGTATTTT
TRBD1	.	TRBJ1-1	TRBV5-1	CASMVEGARDTEAFF	TGCGCCAGCATGGTAGAGGGGGCTAGGGACACTGAAGCTTTCTTT
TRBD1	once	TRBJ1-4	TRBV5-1	CASSPNYPGQGDEKLFF	TGCGCCAGCAGCCCTAACTATCCGGGACAGGGGGATGAAAAACTGTTTTTT
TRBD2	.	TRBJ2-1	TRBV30	CAWSDFTSGGGNEQFF	TGTGCCTGGAGCGATTTCACTAGCGGAGGGGGGAATGAGCAGTTCTTC
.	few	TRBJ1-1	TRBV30	CACQFDPRDTEAFF	TGTGCCTGTCAATTTGACCCCAGGGACACTGAAGCTTTCTTT
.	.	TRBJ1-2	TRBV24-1	CATSDHGAPYGYTF	TGTGCCACCAGTGATCATGGGGCGCCCTATGGCTACACCTTC
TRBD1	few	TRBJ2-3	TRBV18	CASSPQGASSTDTQYF	TGTGCCAGCTCACCACAGGGGGCCTCGAGCACAGATACGCAGTATTTT
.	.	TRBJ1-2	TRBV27	CASSLGPDYGYTF	TGTGCCAGCAGTTTAGGCCCAGATTATGGCTACACCTTC
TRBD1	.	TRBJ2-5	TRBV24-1	CATREDRGQETQYF	TGTGCCACCCGTGAGGACAGGGGACAAGAGACCCAGTACTTC
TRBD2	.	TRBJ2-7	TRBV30	CAWSANGRAYEQYF	TGTGCCTGGAGTGCAAACGGGAGGGCCTACGAGCAGTACTTC
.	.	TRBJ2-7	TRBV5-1	CASSPGTSTNEQYF	TGCGCCAGCAGCCCAGGGACATCCACCAACGAGCAGTACTTC
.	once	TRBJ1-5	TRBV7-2	CASSHRVTSNQPQHF	TGTGCCAGCAGCCACCGGGTCACTAGCAATCAGCCCCAGCATTTT
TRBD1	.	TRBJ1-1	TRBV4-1	CASSQLQGMEGEAFF	TGCGCCAGCAGCCAGCTACAGGGGATGGAGGGTGAAGCTTTCTTT
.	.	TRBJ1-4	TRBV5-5	CASSLMAPGLPDEKLFF	TGTGCCAGCAGCTTAATGGCACCGGGACTCCCCGATGAAAAACTGTTTTTT
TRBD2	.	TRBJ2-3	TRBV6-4	CASSDSAGGPDTQYF	TGTGCCAGCAGTGACTCCGCGGGGGGGCCAGATACGCAGTATTTT
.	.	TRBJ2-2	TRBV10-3	CATSRENTGELFF	TGTGCCACCTCCAGGGAGAACACCGGGGAGCTGTTTTTT
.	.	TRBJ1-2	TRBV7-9	CASSLAGDENGNGYTF	TGTGCCAGCAGCTTGGCAGGGGATGAAAATGGGAATGGCTACACCTTC
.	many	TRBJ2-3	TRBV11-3	CASSLTGPLGTQYF	TGTGCCAGCAGCTTAACGGGTCCGCTTGGTACGCAGTATTTT
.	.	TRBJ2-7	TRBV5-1	CASSFVAEDEQYF	TGCGCCAGCAGCTTTGTAGCAGAGGACGAGCAGTACTTC